Detailed here is one T cell receptor (beta chain). As yet, its antigen is unknown. With molecular barcodes, quantitative 5'-RACE was used to make the TCR beta libraries. Each CDR3 protein gets one entry after TCRdb re-called the 5' RACE reads with MiXCR. The data contain roughly 240,000 distinct CDR3 sequences, under 8.5% of them singletons. The data were obtained in a study of CD8 T cells in ankylosing spondylitis. Whole-study findings and limits: Disease-linked clones had a CD8+ phenotype and relatively low frequency in peripheral blood. The clones that were linked to disease were reported to be significantly enriched in matched synovial fluid samples from ankylosing spondylitis patients. Seemingly characteristic of ankylosing spondylitis blood was a TCR beta motif consisting of roughly 8 highly homologous variants.

The TCR sequence derives from a female donor with ankylosing spondylitis or in good health (not recorded which). The source material was blood, either unsorted or a sorted T cell fraction (not recorded which).

The CDR3 here is CASSLFEGAGEQFF. The CDR3 DNA follows: TGTGCCAGCAGCTTATTTGAAGGGGCAGGTGAGCAGTTCTTC. The V and J genes are TRBV5-6 and TRBJ2-1; a weak D match, TRBD1 (5 bases). This CDR3 is built from 14 residues. V was trimmed by 2 bases and J by 9 bases, leaving 15 bases between them. The germline V gene encodes CDR1 SGHDT and CDR2 YYEEEE.